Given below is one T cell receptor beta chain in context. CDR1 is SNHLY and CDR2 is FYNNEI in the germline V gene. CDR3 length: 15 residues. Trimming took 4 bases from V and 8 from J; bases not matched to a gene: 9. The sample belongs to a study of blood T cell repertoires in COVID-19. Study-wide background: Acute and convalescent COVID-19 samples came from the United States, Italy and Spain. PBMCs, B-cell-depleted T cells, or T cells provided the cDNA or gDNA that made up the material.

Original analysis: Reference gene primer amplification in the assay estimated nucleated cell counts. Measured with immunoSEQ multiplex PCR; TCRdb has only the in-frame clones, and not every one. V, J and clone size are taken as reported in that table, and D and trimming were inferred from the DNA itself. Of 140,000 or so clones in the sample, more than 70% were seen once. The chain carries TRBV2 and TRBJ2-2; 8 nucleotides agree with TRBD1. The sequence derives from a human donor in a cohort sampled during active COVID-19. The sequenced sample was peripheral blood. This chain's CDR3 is CASSGGQGPRGELFF. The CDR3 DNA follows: TGTGCCAGCAGTGGAGGACAGGGACCAAGGGGGGAGCTGTTTTTT.